A single sample gave rise to the 20 T cell receptor beta chains below, sequenced in a study of radiotherapy plus CTLA-4 blockade in lung cancer. Method: immunoSEQ multiplex PCR; TCRdb's copy keeps in-frame clones and lacks some. Of about 62,000 clones listed, roughly 76% are singletons. Source: peripheral blood, taken from a patient treated with radiotherapy plus ipilimumab. Source of these receptors: a human donor with non-small cell lung cancer who had a complete response to radiotherapy plus ipilimumab.

The chain combines TRBV5-1 with TRBJ1-2, with 7 nucleotides matching TRBD1. Germline values: CDR1 SGHRS, CDR2 YFSETQ. The V gene end was trimmed by 6 bases and the J gene end by 3 bases; junction bases not matched to a gene: 14. CDR3 length equals 16 residues. CDR3 sequence reads: CASTNEPGTDHYGYTF. The CDR3 nucleotides read TGCGCCAGCACGAACGAACCCGGGACAGACCACTATGGCTACACCTTC.

The DNA for the CDR3 is TGCAGCGTTAAGAAGGGGATTGAAGCTTTCTTT. This sequence encodes CSVKKGIEAFF. The chain recombines TRBV29-1 with TRBJ1-1, with a tentative D call TRBD1 (5 bases). The ends were cut back, 5 bases at V and 7 bases at J, with 11 bases in the middle. The CDR3 runs 11 residues. Germline lookup yields CDR1 SQVTM and CDR2 ANQGSEA.

The rearrangement links TRBV11-3 to TRBJ2-1, with TRBD1 matching over 8 bases. CDR1 is SGHNT, CDR2 YENEEA, per germline. V shed 1 base and J 2 bases; nucleotides not matched to a gene: 4. The CDR3 spans 16 residues. The CDR3, as DNA: TGTGCCAGCAGCTTAGGGAGGACAGGGACCTACAATGAGCAGTTCTTC. Protein product: CASSLGRTGTYNEQFF. Together with reference TRBV11-3 and TRBJ2-1, the CDR3 gives the full variable domain: EAGVVQSPRYKIIEKKQPVAFWCNPISGHNTLYWYLQNLGQGPELLIRYENEEAVDDSQLPKDRFSAERLKGVDSTLKIQPAELGDSAVYLCASSLGRTGTYNEQFFGPGTRLTVL.

This clone was recorded once. The chain has TRBV6-5 and TRBJ1-3; TRBD1 matches at 8 bases. CDR3 length: 15 residues. Looked up from germline, CDR1 is MNHEY and CDR2 is SVGAGI. Germline trimming cut 5 bases from V and 4 bases from J; bases unmatched to any gene: 7. This CDR3 is CASSRTGPIGNTIYF. The CDR3 DNA is TGTGCCAGCAGTCGGACAGGGCCTATAGGAAACACCATATATTTT.

This sequence joins TRBV6-5 and TRBJ1-3; D is ambiguous. There are 14 residues in the CDR3. CDR1 and CDR2 (germline): MNHEY, SVGAGI. The V and J ends lost 6 bases and 2 bases respectively, with 11 bases between them. The CDR3 region is CASRGTAAGNTIYF. CDR3 DNA: TGTGCCAGCAGGGGAACAGCGGCTGGAAACACCATATATTTT.

The chain recombines TRBV28 with TRBJ2-7; 8 nucleotides align to TRBD1. This CDR3 spans 16 amino acids. CDR1 MDHEN and CDR2 SYDVKM come from the germline V gene. Trimming cost V 2 bases and J 6 bases; bases outside gene matches: 12. In nucleotides, the CDR3 is TGTGCCAGCAGTTTAATATCGCCACGGGACAGGAGCGAGCAGTACTTC. Translated: CASSLISPRDRSEQYF.

The chain employs TRBV18 and TRBJ2-5, with D perhaps matching TRBD1 (6 bases). V shed 3 bases and J shed 3 bases, with 17 bases lying between them. Germline V gene lookup returns CDR1 KGHSH and CDR2 LQKENI. The CDR3 runs 16 residues. The CDR3 DNA is TGTGCCAGCTCACCGAAGCAGGGGTTGAGGGAAGAGACCCAGTACTTC. Amino acid sequence: CASSPKQGLREETQYF.

This clone was counted between two and nine times. The J gene is TRBJ2-5, the V gene TRBV2, with TRBD2 matching over 8 bases. Germline values: CDR1 SNHLY, CDR2 FYNNEI. J gave up 5 bases and V 5 bases, and 10 bases lay outside the gene matches. The CDR3 is 15 residues long. DNA for the CDR3: TGTGCCAGCAGTCGTCCCGGGACTAGTTCCGAGACCCAGTACTTC. It encodes CASSRPGTSSETQYF. The full variable domain, rest sourced from reference TRBV2 and TRBJ2-5, is EPEVTQTPSHQVTQMGQEVILRCVPISNHLYFYWYRQILGQKVEFLVSFYNNEISEKSEIFDDQFSVERPDGSNFTLKIRSTKLEDSAMYFCASSRPGTSSETQYFGPGTRLLVL.

This clone was seen more than once but under ten times. The V call is TRBV18, the J call TRBJ2-2; tentatively, D is TRBD2 (6 bases). The CDR3 has 14 amino acids. Germline assignment: CDR1 KGHSH and CDR2 LQKENI. V was shortened by 3 bases and J by 3 bases, with 8 bases between the two germline ends. This CDR3 is CASSPWRDTGELFF. In DNA form, the CDR3 reads TGTGCCAGCTCACCCTGGAGGGACACCGGGGAGCTGTTTTTT.

V gene TRBV11-2 combines with J gene TRBJ2-5, with D possibly being TRBD2 (6 bases). Germline CDR1 SGHAT, CDR2 FQNNGV. The CDR3 is 15 residues long. Deletions cut 2 bases from V and 0 bases from J, with 10 bases between. The CDR3 protein is CASSLIREYQETQYF. The CDR3 nucleotides read TGTGCCAGCAGCTTAATTCGGGAGTACCAAGAGACCCAGTACTTC.

This clone was observed a single time. The chain uses TRBV18 and TRBJ2-1, with 8 bases identical to TRBD2. The germline V gene has CDR1 KGHSH and CDR2 LQKENI. This CDR3 is built from 16 residues. V was clipped by 3 bases and J by 9 bases; unmatched bases: 13. CDR3 coding DNA: TGTGCCAGCTCACCCCCGGGACTAGTCGATCTAGGTGAGCAGTTCTTC. Translating gives CASSPPGLVDLGEQFF.

This clone was seen just once. The chain recombines TRBV9 with TRBJ2-1, with 11 bases fitting TRBD2. The CDR3 has 15 residues. V was clipped by 3 bases and J by 9 bases; unmatched bases: 8. The germline gives CDR1 SGDLS, CDR2 YYNGEE. CDR3 in DNA: TGTGCCAGCAGCGAGTTAGCGGGGGGGCCCGGTGAGCAGTTCTTC. This sequence encodes CASSELAGGPGEQFF. The variable domain in full, completed from reference TRBV9 and TRBJ2-1, reads DSGVTQTPKHLITATGQRVTLRCSPRSGDLSVYWYQQSLDQGLQFLIQYYNGEERAKGNILERFSAQQFPDLHSELNLSSLELGDSALYFCASSELAGGPGEQFFGPGTRLTVL.

V and J are TRBV19 and TRBJ1-1; 7 bases are a match to TRBD1. CDR1 LNHDA and CDR2 SQIVND come from the germline V gene (reference sequence). Losses at the gene ends were 8 bases for V and 1 base for J; bases not matched to a gene: 13. This CDR3 has 16 residues. The CDR3: CASGDRARAWNTEAFF. The CDR3 DNA reads TGTGCCAGTGGCGACAGGGCACGAGCGTGGAACACTGAAGCTTTCTTT. Full variable domain (rest looked up from reference TRBV19 and TRBJ1-1): DGGITQSPKYLFRKEGQNVTLSCEQNLNHDAMYWYRQDPGQGLRLIYYSQIVNDFQKGDIAEGYSVSREKKESFPLTVTSAQKNPTAFYLCASGDRARAWNTEAFFGQGTRLTVV.

V and J are TRBV21-1 and TRBJ2-3; TRBD2, as called in the table, went unchecked against the DNA. TRBV21-1 is a documented pseudogene. CDR3 length: 19 residues. CDR3 region: CASSKDSSGGAGSTDTQYF. The CDR3 DNA follows: TGTGCCAGCAGCAAAGATTCTAGCGGGGGGGCAGGTTCTACAGATACGCAGTATTTT.

The chain links TRBV7-6 to TRBJ2-1, with 7 bases fitting TRBD1. CDR3 length equals 14 residues. Germline V lookup: CDR1 SGHVS, CDR2 FNYEAQ. The V and J ends lost 1 base and 10 bases, in that order; junction bases with no gene match: 7. This chain's CDR3 is CASSLVLGGREQFF. CDR3 in DNA: TGTGCCAGCAGCTTAGTTTTAGGGGGCAGAGAGCAGTTCTTC.

This chain connects TRBV18 to TRBJ2-7; D possibly corresponds to TRBD1 (6 bases). This CDR3 contains 14 residues. Germline-derived CDR1 and CDR2 are KGHSH and LQKENI. Trimming stripped 0 bases from V and 3 bases from J, with 9 bases between. The CDR3, as DNA: TGTGCCAGCTCACCACCGGGACAAATCTACGAGCAGTACTTC. It yields the protein CASSPPGQIYEQYF.

This chain connects TRBV29-1 to TRBJ1-2; 7 nucleotides align to TRBD1. CDR3 length: 14 residues. The germline gives CDR1 SQVTM, CDR2 ANQGSEA. The V segment lost 7 bases and the J segment 0 bases; nucleotides outside the gene matches: 8. The CDR3 is CSGREGAPNYGYTF. The CDR3 DNA sequence: TGCAGCGGTCGGGAGGGGGCGCCTAACTATGGCTACACCTTC.

The chain uses TRBV6-1 and TRBJ2-3; 9 nucleotides match TRBD1. CDR1 and CDR2 (germline): MNHNS, SASEGT. With 5 bases clipped from V and 4 bases from J, the junction kept 7 bases outside the gene matches. The CDR3 covers 15 residues. DNA for the CDR3: TGTGCCAGCAGTCGGGCGGGACAGGGCTCAGATACGCAGTATTTT. Amino acids: CASSRAGQGSDTQYF.

This rearrangement joins TRBV4-1 to TRBJ2-5; D uncertain. Germline CDR1 reads MGHRA; CDR2 reads YSYEKL. The CDR3 loop spans 12 amino acids. Trimming took 3 bases from V and 3 from J, leaving 5 bases between them. The chain's CDR3 is CASSHAEETQYF. CDR3 nucleotides: TGCGCCAGCAGCCATGCAGAAGAGACCCAGTACTTC.

This clone has just one count. The chain uses TRBV27 and TRBJ1-1, with unresolved D. Trimming removed 6 bases at V and 1 base at J, with 6 bases between. The germline gives CDR1 MNHEY, CDR2 SMNVEV (reference sequence). The CDR3 is 12 residues long. The CDR3 loop reads CASRKANTEAFF. The CDR3 DNA follows: TGTGCCAGCAGAAAAGCGAACACTGAAGCTTTCTTT.